The table lists the clone carrying this TCR beta chain with a count of one. The sample originates from a study of cytomegalovirus exposure and HLA in healthy donors. Germline V gene sequence: CDR1 SGHRS, CDR2 YFSETQ. V lost 0 bases to trimming and J lost 6 bases, with 7 bases between them. The length of the CDR3 is 13 residues. Use of 60 Vbeta and 13 Jbeta primers characterized the PCR. Here immunoSEQ multiplex PCR was the method, and the copy in TCRdb shows in-frame clones only, minus some. The data contain some 110,000 clones, approximately 71% of them seen just once; the ten biggest clones take up more than 2%.

The gene calls are TRBV5-1 and TRBJ2-1; maybe TRBD2 (6 bases). The sequence came from a man aged 35 to 55 in good health and CMV-seronegative. The sample was PBMCs. CDR3 sequence (DNA): TGCGCCAGCAGCTTGGGGGGGGTCAATGAGCAGTTCTTC. Protein sequence: CASSLGGVNEQFF.